This T cell receptor (beta chain) originates from a study of blood T cell repertoires in COVID-19 (dated by TCRdb to about 2020). Regarding the research as a whole: Collaborator samples came from the United States, Italy and Spain and covered acute and convalescent phases of COVID-19. The dataset comprised deeply sampled blood TCRbeta repertoires from subjects exposed to, actively infected with, or recovered from COVID-19. The repertoires were released in a freely available public database intended as a resource for research on the immune response to SARS-CoV-2. The prospective study material was composed of cDNA or gDNA derived from T cells, B-cell-depleted T cells, or PBMCs. Nearly every sample came with metadata listing a de-identified subject ID, COVID-19 status, age in years and sex. The samples were drawn from two sources: the first 160 participants of the ongoing ImmuneRACE study, and 1,000 to 1,500 subjects contributed by 6 global collaborators. Where available, HLA class I and class II types were obtained from metadata supplied by the sample provider rather than from assay-based typing. General findings and caveats noted by the study authors: How much clinical and demographic metadata was included differed by source and by participant, and the metadata was provided uncurated.

This clone came up a few times. There is no known antigen for this receptor. No qualities accompany the bases; no much larger clone lies one base away. The collaborating institutions used their own protocols to collect whole blood in K2EDTA tubes. Collaborator samples were shipped for TCRbeta analysis as frozen whole blood, isolated PBMCs, or DNA extracted from either sample type. The CDR3 sequence holds 15 residues, the cysteine and phenylalanine included. The sequence is cut down to CDR3 DNA, 45 bases in frame from base 1. V is cut back by 2 bases and J by 6 bases, with 10 bases in the junction unmatched. From a lookup of the germline V gene, CDR1 and CDR2 are SGHRS and YFSETQ. TCRbeta CDR3 regions were amplified from genomic DNA by means of the immunoSEQ Assay, a bias-controlled multiplex PCR. Under the source paper's analysis protocol: The number of nucleated cells in each sample was estimated from the amplification of reference gene primers within the assay. Sequence reads were collapsed and filtered to measure the absolute abundance of every unique TCRbeta CDR3 rearrangement. For each sample, productive Simpson clonality was calculated as the square root of Simpson's diversity index across productive rearrangements. TCRdb provides this immuneACCESS table in a form limited to in-frame rearrangements. Some clones are lacking; in checked studies, under half of them reflect an unresolved V gene, and why the rest are absent is not known. Clonal size and the V and J genes are those of that table, whereas D and trimming came from the DNA. This sample is represented by 250,000 to 350,000 clones; nearly 90% of them were singletons. The ten most abundant clones make up about 8.5% of the sample.

Rearrangement joined TRBV5-1 to TRBJ2-7; 8 bases in the junction line up with TRBD1. The clonotype was recovered from a man aged 18 to 30 with active or convalescent COVID-19. The sequencing sample was made of peripheral blood. The CDR3: CASSFPGTGRREQYF. The DNA sequence is TGCGCCAGCAGCTTCCCCGGGACAGGCCGCCGCGAGCAGTACTTC. The CDR3 plus the reference TRBV5-1 and TRBJ2-7 genes for the other parts give the full variable domain: KAGVTQTPRYLIKTRGQQVTLSCSPISGHRSVSWYQQTPGQGLQFLFEYFSETQRNKGNFPGRFSGRQFSNSRSEMNVSTLELGDSALYLCASSFPGTGRREQYFGPGTRLTVT.